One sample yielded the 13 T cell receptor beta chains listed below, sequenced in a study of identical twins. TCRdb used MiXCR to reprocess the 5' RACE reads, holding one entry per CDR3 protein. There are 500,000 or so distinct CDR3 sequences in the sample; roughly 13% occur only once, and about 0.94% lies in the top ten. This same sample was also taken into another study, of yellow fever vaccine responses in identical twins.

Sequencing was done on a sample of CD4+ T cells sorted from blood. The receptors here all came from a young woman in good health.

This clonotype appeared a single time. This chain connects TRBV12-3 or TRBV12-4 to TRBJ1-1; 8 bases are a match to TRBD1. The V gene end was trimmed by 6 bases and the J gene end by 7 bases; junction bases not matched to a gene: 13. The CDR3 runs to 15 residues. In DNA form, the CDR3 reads TGTGCCAGCAGAGAGACAGGGGCGTCGTCTAGTGAAGCTTTCTTT. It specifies CASRETGASSSEAFF.

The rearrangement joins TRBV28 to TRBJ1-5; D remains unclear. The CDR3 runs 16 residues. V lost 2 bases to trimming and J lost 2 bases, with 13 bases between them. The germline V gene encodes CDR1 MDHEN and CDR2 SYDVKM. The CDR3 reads CASSLPGSLGNQPQHF. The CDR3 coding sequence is TGTGCCAGCAGTTTACCGGGCTCCCTTGGCAATCAGCCCCAGCATTTT. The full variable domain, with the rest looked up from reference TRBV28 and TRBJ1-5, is DVKVTQSSRYLVKRTGEKVFLECVQDMDHENMFWYRQDPGLGLRLIYFSYDVKMKEKGDIPEGYSVSREKKERFSLILESASTNQTSMYLCASSLPGSLGNQPQHFGDGTRLSIL.

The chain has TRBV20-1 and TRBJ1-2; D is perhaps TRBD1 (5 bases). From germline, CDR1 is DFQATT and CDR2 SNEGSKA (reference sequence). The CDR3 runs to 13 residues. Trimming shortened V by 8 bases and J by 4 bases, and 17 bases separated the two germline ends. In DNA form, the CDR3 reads TGCAGTCCCCGGGGGGAAGACGCCTATGGCTACACCTTC. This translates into CSPRGEDAYGYTF.

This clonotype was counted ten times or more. The CDR3 sequence: CASSFDPGQRTSYEQYF. The CDR3 DNA reads TGTGCCAGCAGCTTTGACCCGGGACAACGCACCTCCTACGAGCAGTACTTC. The chain is built from TRBV7-8 and TRBJ2-7; D is possibly TRBD1 (6 bases). This CDR3 is 17 amino acids long. CDR1 is SGHVS and CDR2 is FQNEAQ in the germline V gene. The V end lost 3 bases, the J end lost 0 bases, and 18 bases lay between the germline ends.

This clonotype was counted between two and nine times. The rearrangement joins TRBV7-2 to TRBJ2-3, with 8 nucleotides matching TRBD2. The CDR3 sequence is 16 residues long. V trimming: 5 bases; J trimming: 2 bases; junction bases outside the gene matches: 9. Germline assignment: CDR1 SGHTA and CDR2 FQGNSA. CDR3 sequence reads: CASSRLGLAPTDTQYF. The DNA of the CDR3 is TGTGCCAGCAGCCGACTTGGACTAGCACCCACAGATACGCAGTATTTT. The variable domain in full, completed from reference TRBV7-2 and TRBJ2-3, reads GAGVSQSPSNKVTEKGKDVELRCDPISGHTALYWYRQSLGQGLEFLIYFQGNSAPDKSGLPSDRFSAERTGGSVSTLTIQRTQQEDSAVYLCASSRLGLAPTDTQYFGPGTRLTVL.

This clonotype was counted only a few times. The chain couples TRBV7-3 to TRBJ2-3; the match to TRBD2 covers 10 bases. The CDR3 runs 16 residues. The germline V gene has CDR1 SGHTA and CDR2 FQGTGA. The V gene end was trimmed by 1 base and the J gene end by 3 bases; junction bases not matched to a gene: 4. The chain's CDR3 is CASSLRLAGATDTQYF. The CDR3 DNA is TGTGCCAGCAGCTTAAGGCTAGCGGGGGCTACAGATACGCAGTATTTT.

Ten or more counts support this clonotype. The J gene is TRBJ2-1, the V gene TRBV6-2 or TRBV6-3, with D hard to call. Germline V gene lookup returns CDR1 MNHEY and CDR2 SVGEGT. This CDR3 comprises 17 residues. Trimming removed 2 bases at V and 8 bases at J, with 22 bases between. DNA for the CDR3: TGTGCCAGCAGTTACGCGATTGGTAGGAGTGACGAAGATGAGCAGTTCTTC. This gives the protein CASSYAIGRSDEDEQFF.

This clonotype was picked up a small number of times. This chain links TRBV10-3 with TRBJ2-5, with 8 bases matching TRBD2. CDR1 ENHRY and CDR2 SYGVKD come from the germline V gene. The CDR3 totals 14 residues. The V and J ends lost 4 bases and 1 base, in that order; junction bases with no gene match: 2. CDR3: CAISGGTSQETQYF. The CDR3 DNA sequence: TGTGCCATCAGTGGGGGGACTAGCCAAGAGACCCAGTACTTC.

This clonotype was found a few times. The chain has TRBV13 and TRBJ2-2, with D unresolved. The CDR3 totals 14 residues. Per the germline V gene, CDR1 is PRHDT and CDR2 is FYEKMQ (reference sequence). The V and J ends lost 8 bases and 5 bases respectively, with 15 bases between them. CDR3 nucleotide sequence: TGTGCCAGCCGTGCCCAAGGGTTTACCGGGGAGCTGTTTTTT. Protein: CASRAQGFTGELFF.

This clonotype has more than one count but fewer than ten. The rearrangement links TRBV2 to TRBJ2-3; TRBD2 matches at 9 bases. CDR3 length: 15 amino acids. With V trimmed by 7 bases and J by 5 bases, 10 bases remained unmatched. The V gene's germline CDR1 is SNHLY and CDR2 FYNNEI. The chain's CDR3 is CASTPRTSELDTQYF. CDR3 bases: TGTGCCAGCACCCCCAGGACTAGCGAGTTAGATACGCAGTATTTT.

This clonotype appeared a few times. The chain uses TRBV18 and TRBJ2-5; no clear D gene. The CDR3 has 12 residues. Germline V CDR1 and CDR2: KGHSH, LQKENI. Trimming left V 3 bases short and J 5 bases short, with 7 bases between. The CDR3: CASSPVAETQYF. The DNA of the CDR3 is TGTGCCAGCTCACCTGTGGCGGAGACCCAGTACTTC.

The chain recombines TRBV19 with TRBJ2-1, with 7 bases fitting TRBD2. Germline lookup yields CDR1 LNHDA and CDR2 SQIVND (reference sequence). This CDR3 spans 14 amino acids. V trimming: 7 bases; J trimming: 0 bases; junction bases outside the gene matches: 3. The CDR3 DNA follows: TGTGCCAGTATCTCGGGAGGCTCCTACAATGAGCAGTTCTTC. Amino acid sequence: CASISGGSYNEQFF. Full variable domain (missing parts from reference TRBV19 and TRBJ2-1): DGGITQSPKYLFRKEGQNVTLSCEQNLNHDAMYWYRQDPGQGLRLIYYSQIVNDFQKGDIAEGYSVSREKKESFPLTVTSAQKNPTAFYLCASISGGSYNEQFFGPGTRLTVL.

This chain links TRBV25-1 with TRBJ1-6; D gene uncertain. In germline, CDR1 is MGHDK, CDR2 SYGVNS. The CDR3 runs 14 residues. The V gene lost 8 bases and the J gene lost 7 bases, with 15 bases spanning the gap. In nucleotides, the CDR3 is TGTGCCAGCGGTCGACTTAATTGGAATTCACCCCTCCACTTT. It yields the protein CASGRLNWNSPLHF.